These 32 T cell receptor beta chains were all obtained from the same sample, sequenced in a study of T cell responses to AZD1222 COVID-19 vaccine. Some clones are missing from TCRdb's copy, which holds only in-frame ones; the method was immunoSEQ multiplex PCR. This sample carries under 35,000 clones, 80% to 90% of them seen once, and the ten largest clones take 9.5% to 12%. The input for sequencing was peripheral blood, taken 28 days after the second AZD1222 dose. The receptors stem from an adult who received the AZD1222 COVID-19 vaccine.

This chain joins TRBV7-9 and TRBJ1-1; 7 bases agree with TRBD1. The CDR3 runs to 14 residues. Germline CDR1 SEHNR, CDR2 FQNEAQ (reference sequence). The ends lost 1 base at V and 7 bases at J; junction bases unmatched: 6. CDR3 sequence: CASSLEPQGSEAFF. CDR3 sequence (DNA): TGTGCCAGCAGCTTAGAGCCACAGGGGAGTGAAGCTTTCTTT.

A single count supports this clone. The V call is TRBV3-1 (or the pseudogene TRBV3-2), the J call TRBJ2-5; TRBD1 is a possible D gene (5 bases). Trimming left V 3 bases short and J 5 bases short, with 13 bases between. CDR1 LGHDT and CDR2 YNNKEL come from the germline V gene (reference sequence). The CDR3 contains 14 residues. The CDR3: CASSQDTRGETQYF. The DNA for the CDR3 is TGTGCCAGCAGCCAGGACACCCGTGGGGAGACCCAGTACTTC.

J is TRBJ1-5 and V is TRBV19; D is uncertain. Trimming shortened V by 4 bases and J by 5 bases, and 12 bases separated the two germline ends. This CDR3 is 14 amino acids long. Germline CDR1 and CDR2: LNHDA and SQIVND (reference sequence). The CDR3 sequence: CASSKLGRDQPQHF. For the CDR3, the DNA is TGTGCCAGTAGTAAATTGGGGAGGGATCAGCCCCAGCATTTT.

The chain has TRBV6-5 and TRBJ2-1; no reliable D call. V lost 5 bases and J lost 8, with 16 bases in between. The CDR3 spans 14 residues. Germline assignment: CDR1 MNHEY and CDR2 SVGAGI. The CDR3: CASSIGTGFYEQFF. CDR3 in DNA: TGTGCCAGCAGTATTGGCACCGGATTCTATGAGCAGTTCTTC.

This clone occurred a few times. V gene TRBV27 combines with J gene TRBJ2-7; 10 bases match TRBD2. The V gene's germline CDR1 is MNHEY and CDR2 SMNVEV (reference sequence). There are 13 residues in the CDR3. With V trimmed by 0 bases and J by 13 bases, 6 bases remained unmatched. The CDR3 DNA reads TGTGCCAGCAGTTTATCGGCTAGCGGGAGTTTCTACTTC. It encodes CASSLSASGSFYF.

This chain joins TRBV12-5 and TRBJ1-1; tentatively, D is TRBD1 (6 bases). The CDR3 totals 14 residues. Germline V gene sequence: CDR1 LGHNT, CDR2 FRNRAP. Trimming shortened V by 6 bases and J by 0 bases, and 11 bases separated the two germline ends. The CDR3 loop is CASGTDRLNTEAFF. CDR3 in DNA: TGTGCTAGTGGGACGGACAGATTGAACACTGAAGCTTTCTTT. The full variable domain, rest sourced from reference TRBV12-5 and TRBJ1-1, is DARVTQTPRHKVTEMGQEVTMRCQPILGHNTVFWYRQTMMQGLELLAYFRNRAPLDDSGMPKDRFSAEMPDATLATLKIQPSEPRDSAVYFCASGTDRLNTEAFFGQGTRLTVV.

The gene calls are TRBV4-1 and TRBJ1-1; no firm D call. Germline V gene sequence: CDR1 MGHRA, CDR2 YSYEKL. The V and J ends lost 6 bases and 7 bases respectively, with 18 bases between them. The CDR3 extends over 14 amino acids. Here the CDR3 reads CASSPLGEKNEAFF. The DNA of the CDR3 is TGCGCCAGCAGTCCCCTTGGAGAGAAGAATGAAGCTTTCTTT.

The V call is TRBV3-1 (or the pseudogene TRBV3-2), the J call TRBJ1-1, with 8 bases matching TRBD1. Looked up from germline, CDR1 is LGHDT and CDR2 is YNNKEL (reference sequence). The CDR3 sequence is 18 residues long. After removal of 0 bases from V and 1 base from J, the junction contained 10 bases not matched to a gene. CDR3 nucleotides: TGTGCCAGCAGCCAAGAGGGGTTACAGGGGGTCCGGAACACTGAAGCTTTCTTT. Protein: CASSQEGLQGVRNTEAFF.

The chain links TRBV7-9 to TRBJ1-1, with a tentative D call TRBD1 (6 bases). The CDR3 length is 13 residues. The V end lost 5 bases, the J end lost 3 bases, and 10 bases lay between the germline ends. Germline V gene sequence: CDR1 SEHNR, CDR2 FQNEAQ (reference sequence). The CDR3 sequence is CASSRRGDTEAFF. The CDR3 nucleotides read TGTGCCAGCAGCCGGAGGGGGGACACTGAAGCTTTCTTT.

This clone was seen once. This chain joins TRBV19 and TRBJ1-1; 9 bases line up with TRBD1. This CDR3 comprises 13 residues. The germline V gene encodes CDR1 LNHDA and CDR2 SQIVND (reference sequence). V shed 9 bases and J 3 bases; nucleotides not matched to a gene: 5. CDR3 sequence (DNA): TGTGCCAGCGGGACAGGGAGAGACACTGAAGCTTTCTTT. It translates to CASGTGRDTEAFF. The full variable domain, completed using reference TRBV19 and TRBJ1-1, is DGGITQSPKYLFRKEGQNVTLSCEQNLNHDAMYWYRQDPGQGLRLIYYSQIVNDFQKGDIAEGYSVSREKKESFPLTVTSAQKNPTAFYLCASGTGRDTEAFFGQGTRLTVV.

The genes are TRBV11-2 and TRBJ2-1; D assignment may be TRBD1 or TRBD2 (5 bases each). Trimming stripped 4 bases from V and 6 bases from J, with 22 bases between. In germline, CDR1 is SGHAT, CDR2 FQNNGV. The CDR3 is made up of 17 amino acids. The CDR3 bases are TGTGCCAGCAGCTCACAAGCCGGGACCAGCAGGGTCAATGAGCAGTTCTTC. Protein: CASSSQAGTSRVNEQFF.

The chain uses TRBV5-8 and TRBJ2-7, with D hard to call. This CDR3 region has 12 residues. Germline assignment: CDR1 SGHTS and CDR2 YDEGEE. Trimming pared 6 bases from V and 6 bases from J, leaving 13 bases between. CDR3 amino acids: CASMPHGGEQYF. The CDR3 DNA is TGTGCCAGCATGCCCCACGGTGGCGAGCAGTACTTC.

This chain links TRBV5-1 with TRBJ1-1; 7 bases are shared with TRBD1. The CDR3 is made up of 17 amino acids. V gave up 3 bases and J gave up 4 bases; unmatched junction bases: 15. Germline CDR1 is SGHRS and CDR2 is YFSETQ. As DNA, the CDR3 is TGCGCCAGCAGCTACCCGAGGGGAGGGGGCCGAGGCACTGAAGCTTTCTTT. Amino acids: CASSYPRGGGRGTEAFF. Combining the CDR3 with reference TRBV5-1 and TRBJ1-1 gives the whole variable domain KAGVTQTPRYLIKTRGQQVTLSCSPISGHRSVSWYQQTPGQGLQFLFEYFSETQRNKGNFPGRFSGRQFSNSRSEMNVSTLELGDSALYLCASSYPRGGGRGTEAFFGQGTRLTVV.

The gene calls are TRBV28 and TRBJ1-5; the D gene is possibly TRBD1 (5 bases). The CDR3 sequence is 14 residues long. V was pared by 6 bases and J by 4 bases, with 13 bases between. CDR1 MDHEN and CDR2 SYDVKM come from the germline V gene. DNA for the CDR3: TGTGCCAGCAGAAGAGGTCAGGGTAATCAGCCCCAGCATTTT. Its translation is CASRRGQGNQPQHF.

The chain employs TRBV29-1 and TRBJ2-5; 9 bases map to TRBD1. Germline CDR1 and CDR2: SQVTM and ANQGSEA. CDR3 size: 14 residues. V shed 7 bases and J 4 bases; nucleotides not matched to a gene: 10. CDR3 loop: CSATQGARGETQYF. CDR3 DNA: TGCAGCGCAACACAGGGGGCGCGAGGAGAGACCCAGTACTTC.

This sequence joins TRBV5-4 and TRBJ1-6; weak D call: TRBD1 (6 bases). V was cut by 4 bases and J by 5 bases, with 16 bases left in between. The CDR3 runs to 16 residues. CDR1 and CDR2 from the germline V gene are SGHNT and YYREEE (reference sequence). DNA of the CDR3: TGTGCCAGCAGCGCGGGCAGGAAGGGGGATAATTCACCCCTCCACTTT. As protein: CASSAGRKGDNSPLHF.

The genes are TRBV11-3 and TRBJ2-1, with a weak D call TRBD2 (5 bases). This CDR3 is 16 amino acids long. CDR1 SGHNT and CDR2 YENEEA come from the germline V gene. V was cut by 4 bases and J by 8 bases, with 21 bases left in between. CDR3 protein: CASSSPWTSSPHEQFF. CDR3 nucleotide sequence: TGTGCCAGCAGCTCCCCTTGGACTTCTTCCCCCCATGAGCAGTTCTTC.

The chain combines TRBV12-3 or TRBV12-4 with TRBJ1-2; D is perhaps TRBD1 (5 bases). V was cut by 7 bases and J by 8 bases, with 17 bases left in between. The CDR3 spans 13 residues. CDR3 sequence reads: CASNRVEGYGYTF. The CDR3 nucleotides read TGTGCCAGCAACCGCGTTGAGGGGTACGGCTACACCTTC.

This clone was seen a handful of times. V usage is TRBV9 and J usage is TRBJ2-7; no clear D. The CDR3 contains 14 residues. Trimming took 3 bases from V and 1 from J, leaving 11 bases between them. Germline V gene data show CDR1 as SGDLS and CDR2 as YYNGEE. CDR3 protein: CASSGVGGSYEQYF. CDR3 DNA sequence: TGTGCCAGCAGCGGGGTTGGCGGTTCCTACGAGCAGTACTTC.

This clone was observed once. The CDR3 nucleotides are TGTGCCAGCAGCATTACAGATACGCAGTATTTT. Protein: CASSITDTQYF. V gene TRBV7-2 combines with J gene TRBJ2-3; no clear D. Trimming stripped 5 bases from V and 3 bases from J, with 3 bases between. The CDR3 is 11 residues long. Germline V lookup: CDR1 SGHTA, CDR2 FQGNSA.

J is TRBJ1-6 and V is TRBV19, with D perhaps TRBD1 (5 bases). Trimming pared 5 bases from V and 8 bases from J, leaving 16 bases between. CDR1 and CDR2 (germline): LNHDA, SQIVND (reference sequence). The CDR3 consists of 15 residues. For the CDR3, the DNA is TGTGCCAGTAGTTCCCAGAGCCAGGGCTATTCACCCCTCCACTTT. It yields the protein CASSSQSQGYSPLHF.

In the case of this clone: The junction and the germline gene differ at one end; a read error may be behind it. The chain uses TRBV30 and TRBJ1-1; 9 bases are a match to TRBD1. This CDR3 comprises 12 residues. Germline lookup yields CDR1 GTSNPN and CDR2 SVGIG (reference sequence). CDR3 bases: TGTGCCTGGACTCCGGGACAGGGTGAAACTTTCTTT. The encoded protein is CAWTPGQGETFF.

Concerning this clone: The same CDR3 can be traced to other DNA sequences in this sample. This chain connects TRBV5-1 to TRBJ1-2; D may be TRBD1 (6 bases). With 0 bases removed from V and 1 base from J, the gap between germline ends came to 7 bases. Germline CDR1 is SGHRS and CDR2 is YFSETQ. CDR3 length: 14 amino acids. CDR3 loop: CASSLGGGNYGYTF. Written as DNA, the CDR3 is TGCGCCAGCAGCTTGGGAGGGGGTAACTATGGCTACACCTTC.

The rearrangement uses TRBV30 and TRBJ2-5; D perhaps matches TRBD2 (6 bases). V was cut by 1 base and J by 7 bases, with 19 bases left in between. The CDR3 consists of 15 residues. Germline V gene sequence: CDR1 GTSNPN, CDR2 SVGIG (reference sequence). The CDR3 protein is CAWSASGTSRGTQYF. The CDR3 DNA is TGTGCCTGGAGTGCCTCAGGGACTTCTAGAGGGACCCAGTACTTC. Full variable domain (remainder filled in from reference TRBV30 and TRBJ2-5): SQTIHQWPATLVQPVGSPLSLECTVEGTSNPNLYWYRQAAGRGLQLLFYSVGIGQISSEVPQNLSASRPQDRQFILSSKKLLLSDSGFYLCAWSASGTSRGTQYFGPGTRLLVL.

V usage is TRBV30 and J usage is TRBJ2-1; 10 positions agree with TRBD2. V lost 4 bases to trimming and J lost 8 bases; unmatched junction nucleotides: 17. The V gene's germline CDR1 is GTSNPN and CDR2 SVGIG (reference sequence). The CDR3 runs to 17 residues. The DNA for the CDR3 is TGTGCCTGGACCGCGGGGCTAGCGGGGGCCCCCGGCGATGAGCAGTTCTTC. Its protein product is CAWTAGLAGAPGDEQFF.

This clone was detected once. This sequence joins TRBV28 and TRBJ2-7; D possibly corresponds to TRBD2 (6 bases). Germline V lookup: CDR1 MDHEN, CDR2 SYDVKM. The CDR3 extends over 16 amino acids. V lost 10 bases and J lost 0, with 22 bases in between. The CDR3 reads CATSPKPGTSSYEQYF. CDR3 nucleotides: TGTGCCACCTCCCCTAAACCAGGGACTTCCTCCTACGAGCAGTACTTC.

This clone was seen a single time. The chain links TRBV19 to TRBJ2-2, with no clear D. CDR1 and CDR2 (germline): LNHDA, SQIVND (reference sequence). There are 15 residues in the CDR3. Trimming cost V 3 bases and J 0 bases, with 8 bases left between them. CDR3 protein: CASSIQASNTGELFF. For the CDR3, the DNA is TGTGCCAGTAGTATTCAGGCCTCGAACACCGGGGAGCTGTTTTTT.

The gene calls are TRBV10-1 and TRBJ2-7, with 8 nucleotides matching TRBD2. The CDR3 is made up of 14 amino acids. V was pared by 6 bases and J by 7 bases, with 11 bases of the junction left unmatched. The germline V gene has CDR1 WNHNN and CDR2 SYGVQD (reference sequence). Here the CDR3 DNA reads TGCGCCAGCAGGGATAGCGGGGACTTCTCGGAGCAGTACTTC. Residues: CASRDSGDFSEQYF.

The rearrangement links TRBV5-1 to TRBJ1-1; tentatively, D is TRBD1 (6 bases). Trimming cost V 0 bases and J 4 bases, with 10 bases left between them. Germline V lookup: CDR1 SGHRS, CDR2 YFSETQ. This CDR3 spans 14 amino acids. The CDR3 protein is CASSLAVTGTEAFF. In nucleotides, the CDR3 is TGCGCCAGCAGCTTGGCCGTGACAGGCACTGAAGCTTTCTTT. Filled out from reference TRBV5-1 and TRBJ1-1, the complete variable domain reads KAGVTQTPRYLIKTRGQQVTLSCSPISGHRSVSWYQQTPGQGLQFLFEYFSETQRNKGNFPGRFSGRQFSNSRSEMNVSTLELGDSALYLCASSLAVTGTEAFFGQGTRLTVV.

The V gene is TRBV3-1 (or the pseudogene TRBV3-2), the J gene TRBJ1-6; weak D call: TRBD1 (5 bases). Trimming pared 0 bases from V and 15 bases from J, leaving 15 bases between. Looked up from germline, CDR1 is LGHDT and CDR2 is YNNKEL (reference sequence). This CDR3 region has 14 residues. The DNA for the CDR3 is TGTGCCAGCAGCCAAGAGGACCGTTGGGACCACCTCCACTTT. Translation gives CASSQEDRWDHLHF.

In its sample, this clone was seen once. The chain carries TRBV6-2 or TRBV6-3 and TRBJ2-7; 7 nucleotides line up with TRBD2. The CDR3 runs 14 residues. Per the germline V gene, CDR1 is MNHEY and CDR2 is SVGEGT. The trim removed 4 bases at V and 5 bases at J, leaving 8 bases unmatched. The CDR3 reads CASSSRRDYDEQYF. CDR3 in DNA: TGTGCCAGCAGTTCCCGCCGGGACTATGACGAGCAGTACTTC.

The chain links TRBV7-6 to TRBJ1-6; maybe TRBD1 (5 bases). Trimming stripped 0 bases from V and 7 bases from J, with 10 bases between. Per germline, CDR1 SGHVS and CDR2 FNYEAQ. The CDR3 has 15 residues. DNA of the CDR3: TGTGCCAGCAGCTTAGCGAGCAGGGCGAATTCACCCCTCCACTTT. Translated, it gives CASSLASRANSPLHF.